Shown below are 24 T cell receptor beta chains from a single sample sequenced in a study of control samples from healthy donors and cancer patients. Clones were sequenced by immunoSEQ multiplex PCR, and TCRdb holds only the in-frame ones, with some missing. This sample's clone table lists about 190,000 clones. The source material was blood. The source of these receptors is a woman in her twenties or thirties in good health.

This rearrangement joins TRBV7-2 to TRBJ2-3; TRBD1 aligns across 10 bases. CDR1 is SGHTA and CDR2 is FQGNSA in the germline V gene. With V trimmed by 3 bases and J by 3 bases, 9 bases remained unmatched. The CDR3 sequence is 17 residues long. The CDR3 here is CASSFAGQGMGTDTQYF. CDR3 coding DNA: TGTGCCAGCAGCTTTGCGGGACAGGGGATGGGGACAGATACGCAGTATTTT.

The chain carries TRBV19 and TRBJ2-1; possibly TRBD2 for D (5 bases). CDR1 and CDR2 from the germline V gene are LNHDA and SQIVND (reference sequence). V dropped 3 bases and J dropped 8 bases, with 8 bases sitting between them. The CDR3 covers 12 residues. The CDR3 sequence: CASSIPGDEQFF. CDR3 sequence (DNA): TGTGCCAGTAGTATTCCCGGGGATGAGCAGTTCTTC.

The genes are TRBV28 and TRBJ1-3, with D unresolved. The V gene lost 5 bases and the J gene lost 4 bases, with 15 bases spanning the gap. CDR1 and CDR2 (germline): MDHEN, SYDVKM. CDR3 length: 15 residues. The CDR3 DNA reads TGTGCCAGCAGTCCAAGTCGAGGTGCCGGAAACACCATATATTTT. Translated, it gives CASSPSRGAGNTIYF.

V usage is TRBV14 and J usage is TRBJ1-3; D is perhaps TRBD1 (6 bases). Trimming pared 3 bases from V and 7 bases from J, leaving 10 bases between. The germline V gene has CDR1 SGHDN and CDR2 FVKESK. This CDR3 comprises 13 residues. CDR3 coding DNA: TGTGCCAGCAGCCAGAACAGGGTTAACACCATATATTTT. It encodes CASSQNRVNTIYF.

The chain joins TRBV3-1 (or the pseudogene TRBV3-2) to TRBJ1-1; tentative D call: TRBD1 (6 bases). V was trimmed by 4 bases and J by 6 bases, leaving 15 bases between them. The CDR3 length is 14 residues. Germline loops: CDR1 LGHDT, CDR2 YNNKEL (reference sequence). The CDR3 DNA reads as TGTGCCAGCAGCCCCCAGGGGTACGGCGCTGAAGCTTTCTTT. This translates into CASSPQGYGAEAFF.

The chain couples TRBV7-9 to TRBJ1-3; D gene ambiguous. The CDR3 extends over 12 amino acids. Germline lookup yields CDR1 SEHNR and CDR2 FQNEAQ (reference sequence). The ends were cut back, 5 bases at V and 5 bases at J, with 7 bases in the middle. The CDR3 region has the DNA TGTGCCAGCAGCCCCAACCGAAACACCATATATTTT. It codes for CASSPNRNTIYF.

In nucleotides, the CDR3 is TGTGCCAGCAGCTTAGGAGGACTAGCGGGGAGAGAGACCCAGTACTTC. Its protein product is CASSLGGLAGRETQYF. The V gene is TRBV11-2, the J gene TRBJ2-5; 12 nucleotides align to TRBD2. The CDR3 contains 16 residues. V shed 1 base, J shed 4 bases, and the junction held 4 bases outside the gene matches. Germline-derived CDR1 and CDR2 are SGHAT and FQNNGV.

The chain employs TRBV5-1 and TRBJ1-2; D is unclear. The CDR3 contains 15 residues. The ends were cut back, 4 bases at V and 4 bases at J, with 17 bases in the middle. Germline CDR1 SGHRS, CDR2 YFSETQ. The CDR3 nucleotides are TGCGCCAGCAGCCTGACAAGGAACGAGGCCTATGGCTACACCTTC. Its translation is CASSLTRNEAYGYTF.

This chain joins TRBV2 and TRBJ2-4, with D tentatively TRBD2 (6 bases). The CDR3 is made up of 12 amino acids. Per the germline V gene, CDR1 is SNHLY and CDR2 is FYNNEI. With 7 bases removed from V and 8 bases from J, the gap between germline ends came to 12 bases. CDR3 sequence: CASTGGEDIQYF. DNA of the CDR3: TGTGCCAGCACCGGGGGAGAGGACATTCAGTACTTC.

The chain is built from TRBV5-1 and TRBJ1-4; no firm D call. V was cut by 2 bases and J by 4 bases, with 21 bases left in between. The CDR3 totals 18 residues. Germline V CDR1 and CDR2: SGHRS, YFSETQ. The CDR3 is CASSLSGYMIWINEKLFF. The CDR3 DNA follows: TGCGCCAGCAGCTTATCTGGGTATATGATATGGATTAATGAAAAACTGTTTTTT.

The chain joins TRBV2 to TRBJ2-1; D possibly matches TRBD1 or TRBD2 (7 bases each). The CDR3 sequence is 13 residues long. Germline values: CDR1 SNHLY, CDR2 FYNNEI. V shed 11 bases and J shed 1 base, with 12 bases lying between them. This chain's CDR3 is CAQGGGSYNEQFF. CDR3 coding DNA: TGTGCCCAGGGGGGGGGATCCTACAATGAGCAGTTCTTC.

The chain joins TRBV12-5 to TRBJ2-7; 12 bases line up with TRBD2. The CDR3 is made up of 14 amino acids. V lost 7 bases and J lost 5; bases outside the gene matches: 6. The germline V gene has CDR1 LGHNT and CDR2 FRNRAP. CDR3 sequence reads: CASATSGGLHEQYF. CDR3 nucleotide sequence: TGTGCTAGTGCCACTAGCGGGGGGCTTCACGAGCAGTACTTC.

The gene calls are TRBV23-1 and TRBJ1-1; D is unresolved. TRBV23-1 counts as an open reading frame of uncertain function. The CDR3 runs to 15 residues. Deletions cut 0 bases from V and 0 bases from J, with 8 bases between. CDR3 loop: CASSQSGQMNTEAFF. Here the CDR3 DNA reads TGCGCCAGCAGTCAATCCGGGCAGATGAACACTGAAGCTTTCTTT.

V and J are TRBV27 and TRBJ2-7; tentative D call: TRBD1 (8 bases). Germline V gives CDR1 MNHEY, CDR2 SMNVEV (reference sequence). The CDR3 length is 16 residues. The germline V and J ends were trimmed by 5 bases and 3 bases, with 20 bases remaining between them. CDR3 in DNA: TGTGCCAGCAGTCCATCGACAGGGGAGGGTAACTACGAGCAGTACTTC. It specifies CASSPSTGEGNYEQYF.

CDR3 region: CASSVGEDDEQYF. The CDR3, as DNA: TGCGCCAGCAGTGTAGGGGAAGACGACGAGCAGTACTTC. J is TRBJ2-7 and V is TRBV10-2, with TRBD1 as a possible D gene (5 bases). The CDR3 consists of 13 residues. From germline, CDR1 is WSHSY and CDR2 SAAADI. Trimming took off 4 bases at V and 5 bases at J, with 12 bases between the two ends.

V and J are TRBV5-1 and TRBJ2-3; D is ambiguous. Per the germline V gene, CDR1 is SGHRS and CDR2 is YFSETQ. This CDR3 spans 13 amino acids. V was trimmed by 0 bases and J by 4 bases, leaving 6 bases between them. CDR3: CASSLGFSDTQYF. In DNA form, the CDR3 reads TGCGCCAGCAGCTTGGGCTTTTCAGATACGCAGTATTTT.

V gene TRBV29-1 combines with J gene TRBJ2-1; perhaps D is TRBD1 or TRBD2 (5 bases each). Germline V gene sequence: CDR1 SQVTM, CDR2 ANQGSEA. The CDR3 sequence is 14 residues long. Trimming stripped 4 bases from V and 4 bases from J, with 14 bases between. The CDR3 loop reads CSVVRGVLYNEQFF. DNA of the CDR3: TGCAGCGTTGTACGAGGGGTACTTTACAATGAGCAGTTCTTC.

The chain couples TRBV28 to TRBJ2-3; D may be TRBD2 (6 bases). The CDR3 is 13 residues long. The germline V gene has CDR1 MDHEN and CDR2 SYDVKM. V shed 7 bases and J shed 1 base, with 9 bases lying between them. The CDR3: CASTASGTDTQYF. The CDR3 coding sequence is TGTGCCAGCACAGCTAGCGGCACAGATACGCAGTATTTT.

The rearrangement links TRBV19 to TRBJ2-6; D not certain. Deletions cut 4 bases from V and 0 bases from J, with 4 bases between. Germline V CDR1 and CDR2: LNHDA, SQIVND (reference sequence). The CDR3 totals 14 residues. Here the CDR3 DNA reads TGTGCCAGTAGTACGCTCTCTGGGGCCAACGTCCTGACTTTC. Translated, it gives CASSTLSGANVLTF.

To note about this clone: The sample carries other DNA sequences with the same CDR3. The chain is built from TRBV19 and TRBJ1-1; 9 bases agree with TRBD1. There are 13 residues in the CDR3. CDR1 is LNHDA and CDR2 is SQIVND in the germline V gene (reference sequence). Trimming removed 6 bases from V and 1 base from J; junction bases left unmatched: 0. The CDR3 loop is CASRTGGNTEAFF. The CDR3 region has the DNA TGTGCCAGTAGGACAGGGGGGAACACTGAAGCTTTCTTT.

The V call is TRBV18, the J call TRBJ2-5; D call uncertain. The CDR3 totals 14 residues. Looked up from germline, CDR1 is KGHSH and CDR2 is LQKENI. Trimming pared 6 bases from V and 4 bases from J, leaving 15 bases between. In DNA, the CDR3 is TGTGCCAGCTCCCCGAGTGCCCTAACAGAGACCCAGTACTTC. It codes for CASSPSALTETQYF.

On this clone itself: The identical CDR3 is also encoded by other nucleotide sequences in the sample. CDR3 sequence: CASSRNYEQYF. CDR3 sequence (DNA): TGTGCCAGCAGCCGCAATTACGAGCAGTACTTC. The chain links TRBV5-6 to TRBJ2-7; D uncertain. Germline loops: CDR1 SGHDT, CDR2 YYEEEE. The CDR3 has 11 residues. V lost 4 bases, J lost 4 bases, and 6 bases lay in between.

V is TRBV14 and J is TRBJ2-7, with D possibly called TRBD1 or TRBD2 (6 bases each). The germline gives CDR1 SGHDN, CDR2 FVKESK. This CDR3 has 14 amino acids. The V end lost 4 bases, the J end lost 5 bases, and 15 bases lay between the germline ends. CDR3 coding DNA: TGTGCCAGCAGCCTGCCGTGGGGGGCCCACGAGCAGTACTTC. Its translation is CASSLPWGAHEQYF.

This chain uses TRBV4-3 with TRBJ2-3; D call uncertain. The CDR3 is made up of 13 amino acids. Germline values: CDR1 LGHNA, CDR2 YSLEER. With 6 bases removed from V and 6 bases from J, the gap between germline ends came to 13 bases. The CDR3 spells CASSLGPRDTQYF. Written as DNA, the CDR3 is TGCGCCAGCAGTCTGGGCCCTCGGGATACGCAGTATTTT.